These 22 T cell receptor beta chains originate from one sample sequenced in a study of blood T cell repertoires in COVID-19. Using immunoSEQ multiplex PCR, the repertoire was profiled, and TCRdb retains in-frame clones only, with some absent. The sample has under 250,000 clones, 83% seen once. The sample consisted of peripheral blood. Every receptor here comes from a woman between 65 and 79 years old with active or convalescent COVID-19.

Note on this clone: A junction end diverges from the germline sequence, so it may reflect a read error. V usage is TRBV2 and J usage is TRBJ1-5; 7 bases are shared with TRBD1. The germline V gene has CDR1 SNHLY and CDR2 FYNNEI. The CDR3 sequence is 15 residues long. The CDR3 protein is CASREDGTVGQPQHF. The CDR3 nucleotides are TGTGCCAGCAGGGAAGACGGGACAGTGGGCCAGCCCCAGCATTTT.

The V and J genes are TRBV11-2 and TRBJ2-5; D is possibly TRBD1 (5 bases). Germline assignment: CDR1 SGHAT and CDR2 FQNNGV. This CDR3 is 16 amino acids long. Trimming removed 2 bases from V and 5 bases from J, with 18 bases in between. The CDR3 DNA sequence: TGTGCCAGCAGCTTACACCCCATGCAGGGTAGGGAGACCCAGTACTTC. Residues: CASSLHPMQGRETQYF.

DNA for the CDR3: TGTGCCAGCAGCTTTGCACAGGGAATAAATCACGAGCAGTACTTC. Encoded protein: CASSFAQGINHEQYF. This chain connects TRBV7-9 to TRBJ2-7; maybe TRBD1 (6 bases). This CDR3 region has 15 residues. The V and J ends lost 3 bases and 5 bases respectively, with 17 bases between them. Germline V gene sequence: CDR1 SEHNR, CDR2 FQNEAQ (reference sequence).

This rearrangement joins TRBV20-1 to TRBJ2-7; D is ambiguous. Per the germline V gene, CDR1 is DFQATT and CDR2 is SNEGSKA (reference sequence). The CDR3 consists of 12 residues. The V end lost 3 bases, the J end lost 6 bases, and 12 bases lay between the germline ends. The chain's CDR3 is CSASPTQSEQYF. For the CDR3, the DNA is TGCAGTGCTAGTCCGACACAGAGCGAGCAGTACTTC.

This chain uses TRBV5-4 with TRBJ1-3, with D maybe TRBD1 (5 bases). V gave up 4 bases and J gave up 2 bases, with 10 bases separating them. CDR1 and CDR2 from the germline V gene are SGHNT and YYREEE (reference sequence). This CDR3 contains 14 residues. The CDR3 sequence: CASSPGGAGNTIYF. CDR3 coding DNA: TGTGCCAGCAGCCCGGGGGGGGCTGGAAACACCATATATTTT.

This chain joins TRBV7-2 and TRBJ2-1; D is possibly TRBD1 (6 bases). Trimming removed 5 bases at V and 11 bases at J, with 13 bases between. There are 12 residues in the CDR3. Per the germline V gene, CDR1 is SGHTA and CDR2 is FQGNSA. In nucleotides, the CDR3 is TGTGCCAGCAGCCCTACAGGGTCCCAGCAGTTCTTC. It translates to CASSPTGSQQFF.

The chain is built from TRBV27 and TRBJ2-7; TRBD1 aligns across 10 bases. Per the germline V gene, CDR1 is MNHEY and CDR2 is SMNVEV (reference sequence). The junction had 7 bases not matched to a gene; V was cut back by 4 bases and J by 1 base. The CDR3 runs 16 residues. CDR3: CASSWDRDRGSYEQYF. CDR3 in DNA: TGTGCCAGCAGTTGGGACCGGGACAGGGGTTCCTACGAGCAGTACTTC.

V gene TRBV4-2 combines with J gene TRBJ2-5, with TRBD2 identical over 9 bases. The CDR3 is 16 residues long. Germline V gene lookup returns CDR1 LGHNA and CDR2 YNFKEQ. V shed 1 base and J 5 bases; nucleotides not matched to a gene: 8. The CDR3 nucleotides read TGTGCCAGCAGCCAAGGGGGAGCGGGGGGACGCGAGACCCAGTACTTC. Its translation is CASSQGGAGGRETQYF.

As DNA, the CDR3 is TGTGCCAGCAGTTTTAATCCCCGCTCTCAGGGTTCCTCCTACAATGAGCAGTTCTTC. This gives the protein CASSFNPRSQGSSYNEQFF. V and J are TRBV28 and TRBJ2-1, with D possibly TRBD1 on 5 matching bases. CDR1 and CDR2 (germline): MDHEN, SYDVKM. This CDR3 has 19 amino acids. V dropped 3 bases and J dropped 0 bases, with 21 bases sitting between them.

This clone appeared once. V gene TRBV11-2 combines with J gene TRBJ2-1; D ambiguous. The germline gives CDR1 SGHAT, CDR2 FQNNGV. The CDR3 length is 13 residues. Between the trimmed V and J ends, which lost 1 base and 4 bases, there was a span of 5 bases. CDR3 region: CASSLARYNEQFF. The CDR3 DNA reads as TGTGCCAGCAGCTTAGCCCGTTACAATGAGCAGTTCTTC.

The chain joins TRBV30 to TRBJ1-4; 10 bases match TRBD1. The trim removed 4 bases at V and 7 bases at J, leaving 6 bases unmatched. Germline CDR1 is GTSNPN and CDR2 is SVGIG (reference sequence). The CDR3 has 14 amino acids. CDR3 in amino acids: CAWTAGTGVEKLFF. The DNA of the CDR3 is TGTGCCTGGACTGCCGGGACAGGGGTTGAAAAACTGTTTTTT.

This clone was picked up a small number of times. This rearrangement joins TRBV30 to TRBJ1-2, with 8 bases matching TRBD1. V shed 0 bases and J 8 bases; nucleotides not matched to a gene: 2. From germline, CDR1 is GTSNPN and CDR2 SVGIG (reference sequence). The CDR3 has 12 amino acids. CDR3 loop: CAWSVDRGGYTF. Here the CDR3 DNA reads TGTGCCTGGAGTGTCGACAGGGGCGGCTACACCTTC.

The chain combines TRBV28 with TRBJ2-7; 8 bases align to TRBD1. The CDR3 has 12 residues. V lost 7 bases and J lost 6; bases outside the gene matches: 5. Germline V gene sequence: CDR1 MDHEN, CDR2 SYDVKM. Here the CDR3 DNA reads TGTGCCAGCACCCCCAGGGGGCTCGAGCAGTACTTC. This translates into CASTPRGLEQYF.

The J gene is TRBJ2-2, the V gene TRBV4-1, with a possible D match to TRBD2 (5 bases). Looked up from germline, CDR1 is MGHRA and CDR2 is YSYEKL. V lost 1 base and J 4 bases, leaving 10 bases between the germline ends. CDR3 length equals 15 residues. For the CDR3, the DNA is TGCGCCAGCAGCCAAGGTTTGGCGGGCACCGGGGAGCTGTTTTTT. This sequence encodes CASSQGLAGTGELFF.

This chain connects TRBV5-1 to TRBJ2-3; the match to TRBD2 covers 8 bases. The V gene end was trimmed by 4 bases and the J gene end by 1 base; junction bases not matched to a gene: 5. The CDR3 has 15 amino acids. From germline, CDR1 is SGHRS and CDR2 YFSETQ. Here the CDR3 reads CASSDVTSGTDTQYF. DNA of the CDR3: TGCGCCAGCAGCGATGTGACTAGCGGCACAGATACGCAGTATTTT.

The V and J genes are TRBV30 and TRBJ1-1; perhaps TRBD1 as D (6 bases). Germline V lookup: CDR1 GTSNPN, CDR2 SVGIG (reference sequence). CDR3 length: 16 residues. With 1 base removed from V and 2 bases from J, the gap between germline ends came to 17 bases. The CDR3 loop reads CAWSAGRGGVNTEAFF. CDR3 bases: TGTGCCTGGAGTGCCGGCAGGGGAGGGGTAAACACTGAAGCTTTCTTT.

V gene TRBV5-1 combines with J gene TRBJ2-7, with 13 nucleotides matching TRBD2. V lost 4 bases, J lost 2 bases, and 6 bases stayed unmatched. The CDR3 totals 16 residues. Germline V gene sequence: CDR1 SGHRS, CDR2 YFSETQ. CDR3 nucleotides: TGCGCCAGCAGCCCGGGGACTAGCGGGATTCCCTACGAGCAGTACTTC. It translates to CASSPGTSGIPYEQYF. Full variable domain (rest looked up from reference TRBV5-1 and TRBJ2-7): KAGVTQTPRYLIKTRGQQVTLSCSPISGHRSVSWYQQTPGQGLQFLFEYFSETQRNKGNFPGRFSGRQFSNSRSEMNVSTLELGDSALYLCASSPGTSGIPYEQYFGPGTRLTVT.

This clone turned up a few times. The chain's CDR3 is CASIPWGGNTEAFF. The CDR3 bases are TGTGCCAGCATCCCCTGGGGGGGGAACACTGAAGCTTTCTTT. The V gene is TRBV7-9, the J gene TRBJ1-1, with a tentative D call TRBD1 (5 bases). With 7 bases removed from V and 1 base from J, the gap between germline ends came to 13 bases. Germline CDR1 and CDR2: SEHNR and FQNEAQ (reference sequence). The CDR3 has 14 amino acids.

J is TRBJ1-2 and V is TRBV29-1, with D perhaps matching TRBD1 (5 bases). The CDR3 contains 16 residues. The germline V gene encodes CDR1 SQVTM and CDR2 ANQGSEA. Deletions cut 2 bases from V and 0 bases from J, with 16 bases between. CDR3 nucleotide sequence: TGCAGCGTTGAAATGGGGGGACCCTACCCTAACTATGGCTACACCTTC. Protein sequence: CSVEMGGPYPNYGYTF.

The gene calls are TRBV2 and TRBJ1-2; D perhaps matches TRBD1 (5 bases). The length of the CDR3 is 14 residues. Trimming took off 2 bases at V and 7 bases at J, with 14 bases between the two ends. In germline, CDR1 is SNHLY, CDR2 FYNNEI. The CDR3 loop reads CASSERQGGLGYTF. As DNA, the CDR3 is TGTGCCAGCAGTGAAAGGCAGGGAGGGCTTGGCTACACCTTC.

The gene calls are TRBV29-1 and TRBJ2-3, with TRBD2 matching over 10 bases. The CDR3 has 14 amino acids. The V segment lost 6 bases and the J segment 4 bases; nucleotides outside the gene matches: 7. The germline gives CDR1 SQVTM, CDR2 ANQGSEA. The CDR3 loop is CSVEVAGGSDTQYF. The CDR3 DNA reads TGCAGCGTCGAGGTAGCGGGGGGCTCAGATACGCAGTATTTT.

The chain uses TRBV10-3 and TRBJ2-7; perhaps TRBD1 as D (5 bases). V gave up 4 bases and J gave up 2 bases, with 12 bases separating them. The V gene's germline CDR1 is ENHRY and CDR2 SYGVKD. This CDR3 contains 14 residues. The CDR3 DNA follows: TGTGCCATCAGTGTCGGACAAAACACCTACGAGCAGTACTTC. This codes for CAISVGQNTYEQYF.